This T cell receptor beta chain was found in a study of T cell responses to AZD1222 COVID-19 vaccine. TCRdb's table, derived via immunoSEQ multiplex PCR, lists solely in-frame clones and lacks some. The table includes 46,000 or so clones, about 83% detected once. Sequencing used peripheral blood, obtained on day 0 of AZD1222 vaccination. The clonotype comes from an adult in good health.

CDR3 DNA sequence: TGTGCCAGCAGTGGGGAGGGAAGGGGCACTGAAGCTTTCTTT. Protein sequence: CASSGEGRGTEAFF. The chain links TRBV2 to TRBJ1-1; D may be TRBD1 (5 bases). Germline CDR1 reads SNHLY; CDR2 reads FYNNEI. The CDR3 extends over 14 amino acids. V lost 4 bases and J 4 bases, leaving 13 bases between the germline ends.